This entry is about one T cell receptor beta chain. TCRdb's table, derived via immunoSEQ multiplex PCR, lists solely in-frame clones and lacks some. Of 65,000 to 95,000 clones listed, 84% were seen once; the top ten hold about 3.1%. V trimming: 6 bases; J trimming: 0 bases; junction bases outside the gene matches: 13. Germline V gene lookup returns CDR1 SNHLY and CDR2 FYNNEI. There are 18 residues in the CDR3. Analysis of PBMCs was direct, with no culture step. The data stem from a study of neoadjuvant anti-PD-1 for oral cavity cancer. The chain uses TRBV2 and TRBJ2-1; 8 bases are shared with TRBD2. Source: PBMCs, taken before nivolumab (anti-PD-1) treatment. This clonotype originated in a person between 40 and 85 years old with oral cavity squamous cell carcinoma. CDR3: CASSRTSNNPSSYNEQFF. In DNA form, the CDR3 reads TGTGCCAGCAGCCGGACTAGCAATAACCCAAGCTCCTACAATGAGCAGTTCTTC.